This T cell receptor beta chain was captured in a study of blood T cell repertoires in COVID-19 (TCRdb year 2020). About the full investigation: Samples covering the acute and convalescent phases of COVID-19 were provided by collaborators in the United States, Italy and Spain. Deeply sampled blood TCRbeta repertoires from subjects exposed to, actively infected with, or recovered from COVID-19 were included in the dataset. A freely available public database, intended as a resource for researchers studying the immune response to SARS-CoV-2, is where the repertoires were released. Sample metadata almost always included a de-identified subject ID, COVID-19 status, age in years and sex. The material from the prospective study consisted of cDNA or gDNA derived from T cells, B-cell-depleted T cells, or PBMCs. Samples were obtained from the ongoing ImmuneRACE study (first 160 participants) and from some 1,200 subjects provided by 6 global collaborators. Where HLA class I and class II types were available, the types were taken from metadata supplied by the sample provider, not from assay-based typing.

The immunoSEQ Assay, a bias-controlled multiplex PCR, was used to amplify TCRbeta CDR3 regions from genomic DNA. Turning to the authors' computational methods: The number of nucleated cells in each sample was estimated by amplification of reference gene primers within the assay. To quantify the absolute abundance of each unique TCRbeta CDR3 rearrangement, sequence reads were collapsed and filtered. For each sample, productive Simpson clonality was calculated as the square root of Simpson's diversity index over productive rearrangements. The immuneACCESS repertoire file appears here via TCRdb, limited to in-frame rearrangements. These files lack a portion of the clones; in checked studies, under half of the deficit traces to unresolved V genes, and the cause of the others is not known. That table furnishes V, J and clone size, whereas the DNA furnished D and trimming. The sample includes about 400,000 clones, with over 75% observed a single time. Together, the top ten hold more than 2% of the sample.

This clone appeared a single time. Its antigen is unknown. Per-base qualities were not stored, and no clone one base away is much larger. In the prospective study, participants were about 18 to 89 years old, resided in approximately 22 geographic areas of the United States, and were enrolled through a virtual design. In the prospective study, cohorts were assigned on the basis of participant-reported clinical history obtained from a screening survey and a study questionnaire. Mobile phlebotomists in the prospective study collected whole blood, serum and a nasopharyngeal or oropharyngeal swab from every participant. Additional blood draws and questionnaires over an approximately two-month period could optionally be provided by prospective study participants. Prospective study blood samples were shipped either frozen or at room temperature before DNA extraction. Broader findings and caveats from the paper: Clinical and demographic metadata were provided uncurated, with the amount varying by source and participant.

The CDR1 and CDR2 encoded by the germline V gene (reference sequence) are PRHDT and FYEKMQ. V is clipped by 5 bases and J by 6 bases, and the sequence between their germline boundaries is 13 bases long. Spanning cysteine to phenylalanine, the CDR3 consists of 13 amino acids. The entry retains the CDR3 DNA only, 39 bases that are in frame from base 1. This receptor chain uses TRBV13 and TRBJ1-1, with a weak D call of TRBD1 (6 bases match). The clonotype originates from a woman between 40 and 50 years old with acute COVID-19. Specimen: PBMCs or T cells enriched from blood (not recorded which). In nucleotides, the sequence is TGTGCCAGCAGCCCGGGACACCCGGCTGAAGCTTTCTTT. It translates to CASSPGHPAEAFF.